This is a list of T cell receptor beta chains from one sample in a study of response to subunit inactivated influenza vaccine. TCRdb independently ran MiXCR on the RT-PCR reads; one entry per CDR3 protein. Of approximately 700,000 distinct CDR3 sequences in the sample, 15% to 18% were seen once. The input for sequencing was PBMCs from blood, taken about 12 days after vaccination. Receptors were obtained from a man in his fifties or sixties who received an inactivated influenza vaccine. The CDR3 runs from the conserved cysteine through the conserved F or W. A D gene is named only where the DNA matches it firmly. Clone size, where shown, is once, few, many, or a class for clones that have expanded.

NA TRBJ1-2 NA TRBV28 CASSLDTGRPWGYTF TGTGCCAGCAGTTTAGACACTGGTCGACCTTGGGGCTACACCTTC
NA TRBJ2-4 NA TRBV20-1 CSARVGGTKNIQYF TGCAGTGCTAGAGTAGGGGGGACCAAAAACATTCAGTACTTC
NA TRBJ1-1 NA TRBV6-6 CASSVSGTEAFF TGTGCCAGCAGTGTCAGCGGCACTGAAGCTTTCTTT
NA TRBJ1-5 TRBD1 TRBV29-1 CSVVLGQGINQPQHF TGCAGCGTCGTACTGGGACAGGGGATCAATCAGCCCCAGCATTTT
few TRBJ1-4 NA TRBV7-2 CASSLLLGIEGEKLFF TGTGCCAGCAGCTTATTGCTCGGGATAGAAGGTGAAAAACTGTTTTTT
NA TRBJ2-1 NA TRBV5-5 CASSPHRDPYNEQFF TGTGCCAGCAGCCCCCACAGGGACCCCTACAATGAGCAGTTCTTC
NA TRBJ2-1 TRBD2 TRBV6-5 CASSYSSGVYNEQFF TGTGCCAGCAGTTACTCGAGCGGGGTCTACAATGAGCAGTTCTTC
few TRBJ2-4 TRBD1 TRBV7-6 CASSPLLGQEKTKNIQYF TGTGCCAGCAGCCCCCTACTCGGACAGGAAAAGACCAAAAACATTCAGTACTTC
many TRBJ1-1 TRBD1 TRBV11-2 CASSLEPGGGTEAFF TGTGCCAGCAGCTTAGAACCAGGGGGCGGCACTGAAGCTTTCTTT
many TRBJ2-7 TRBD1 TRBV5-1 CASSLGTGVHEQYF TGCGCCAGCAGCCTGGGGACAGGGGTCCACGAGCAGTACTTC
many TRBJ1-5 NA TRBV20-1 CSATTGSQPQHF TGCAGTGCTACGACAGGTAGTCAGCCCCAGCATTTT
many TRBJ2-1 NA TRBV12-3/TRBV12-4 CASSAEVSYNEQFF TGTGCCAGCAGTGCCGAGGTCTCCTACAATGAGCAGTTCTTC
NA TRBJ2-1 NA TRBV20-1 CSARDSYNEQFF TGCAGTGCTAGAGACAGTTACAATGAGCAGTTCTTC
NA TRBJ1-5 NA TRBV10-3 CAISAGDFQHF TGTGCCATCAGTGCCGGAGATTTCCAGCATTTT
many TRBJ2-5 NA TRBV18 CASKRLVGTKETQYF TGTGCCAGCAAACGACTAGTCGGGACAAAAGAGACCCAGTACTTC
few TRBJ1-1 TRBD1 TRBV12-3/TRBV12-4 CASSWTGEAFF TGTGCCAGCAGTTGGACAGGAGAAGCTTTCTTT
NA TRBJ2-7 TRBD1 TRBV5-8 CASRRRDRISYEQYF TGTGCCAGCAGACGCCGGGACAGGATCTCCTACGAGCAGTACTTC
few TRBJ1-1 TRBD1 TRBV9 CASSVGTGAEHTEAFF TGTGCCAGCAGCGTAGGGACAGGGGCTGAGCACACTGAAGCTTTCTTT
NA TRBJ2-7 TRBD2 TRBV9 CASSVAGDEQYF TGTGCCAGCAGCGTGGCGGGGGACGAGCAGTACTTC
few TRBJ1-1 TRBD1 TRBV12-3/TRBV12-4 CASSFKGAVTEAFF TGTGCCAGCAGTTTCAAGGGGGCGGTTACTGAAGCTTTCTTT
NA TRBJ2-5 NA TRBV5-1 CASSLEGPRGETQYF TGCGCCAGCAGCTTGGAAGGACCTCGGGGAGAGACCCAGTACTTC
many TRBJ2-2 NA TRBV6-2/TRBV6-3 CASSYSGWSGELFF TGTGCCAGCAGTTACTCGGGTTGGAGTGGGGAGCTGTTTTTT
few TRBJ1-4 NA TRBV15 CATSRESLRNEKLFF TGTGCCACCAGCAGAGAGAGTCTGAGGAATGAAAAACTGTTTTTT
NA TRBJ1-1 NA TRBV10-1 CARGPGDRNTEAFF TGCGCCAGAGGACCAGGGGATCGGAACACTGAAGCTTTCTTT
NA TRBJ2-7 NA TRBV28 CASPPGQGSSYEQYF TGTGCCAGCCCTCCGGGGCAGGGAAGCTCCTACGAGCAGTACTTC
NA TRBJ2-7 TRBD1 TRBV29-1 CSTGGAVFGDEQYF TGCAGCACAGGGGGCGCTGTATTTGGAGACGAGCAGTACTTC
NA TRBJ2-7 NA TRBV15 CATSREQGRDEQYF TGTGCCACCAGCAGAGAACAGGGGAGGGACGAGCAGTACTTC
few TRBJ2-7 NA TRBV3-1 CASSQRKGQGPYF TGTGCCAGCAGCCAACGGAAGGGGCAGGGCCCGTACTTC
few TRBJ1-4 TRBD1 TRBV18 CASSRSGTGDEKLFF TGTGCCAGCTCAAGATCCGGGACAGGGGATGAAAAACTGTTTTTT
NA TRBJ2-7 NA TRBV5-1 CASSLGGDSLYEQYF TGCGCCAGCAGCTTGGGAGGCGACAGCCTATACGAGCAGTACTTC
NA TRBJ2-7 TRBD1 TRBV6-2/TRBV6-3 CASIKTWTGYYEQYF TGTGCCAGCATCAAAACGTGGACAGGTTACTACGAGCAGTACTTC
NA TRBJ2-3 TRBD2 TRBV11-2 CASSYRLAGGTDTQYF TGTGCCAGCAGCTACCGACTAGCGGGAGGGACAGATACGCAGTATTTT
NA TRBJ1-2 NA TRBV5-1 CASSLGQGIGGYTF TGCGCCAGCAGCTTGGGGCAGGGAATCGGAGGCTACACCTTC